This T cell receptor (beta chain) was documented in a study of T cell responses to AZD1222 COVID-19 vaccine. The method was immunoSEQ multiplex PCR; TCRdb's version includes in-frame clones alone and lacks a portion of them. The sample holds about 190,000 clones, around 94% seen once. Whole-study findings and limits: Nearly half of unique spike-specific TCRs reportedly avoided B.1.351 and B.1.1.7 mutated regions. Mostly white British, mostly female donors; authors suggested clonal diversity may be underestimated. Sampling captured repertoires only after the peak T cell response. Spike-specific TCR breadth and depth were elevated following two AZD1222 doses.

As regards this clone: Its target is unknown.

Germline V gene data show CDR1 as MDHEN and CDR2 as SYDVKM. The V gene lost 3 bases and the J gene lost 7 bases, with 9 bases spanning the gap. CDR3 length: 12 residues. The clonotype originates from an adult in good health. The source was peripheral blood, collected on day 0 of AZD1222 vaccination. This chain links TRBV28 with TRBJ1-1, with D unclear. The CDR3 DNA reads TGTGCCAGCAGTTTCAGAGGCGGTGAAGCTTTCTTT. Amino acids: CASSFRGGEAFF. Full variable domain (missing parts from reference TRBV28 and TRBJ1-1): DVKVTQSSRYLVKRTGEKVFLECVQDMDHENMFWYRQDPGLGLRLIYFSYDVKMKEKGDIPEGYSVSREKKERFSLILESASTNQTSMYLCASSFRGGEAFFGQGTRLTVV.